Given below is one T cell receptor beta chain in context. The repertoire was sequenced with immunoSEQ multiplex PCR; TCRdb's copy has only in-frame clones and lacks some. The table has around 270,000 clones, around nine tenths seen once. Specified treatment: roughly 20 received Ad26.COV2.S at low or high dose, single or two shots; a few received placebo; per-sample allocation not given. Repertoires come from day 63 after the first vaccine or placebo injection. The donor was a Boston adult aged 18-55 years. The data originate from a study of Ad26.COV2.S vaccination and SARS-CoV-2 variants. Germline V gene lookup returns CDR1 MNHEY and CDR2 SVGAGI. The CDR3 contains 14 residues. Trimming took 2 bases from V and 3 from J, leaving 10 bases between them.

Material: peripheral blood, obtained in a trial of Ad26.COV2.S vaccine versus placebo. V gene TRBV6-5 combines with J gene TRBJ1-1; tentative D call: TRBD1 (5 bases). This clonotype originated in a person between 18 and 65 years old who received the Ad26.COV2.S COVID-19 vaccine or a placebo. CDR3 nucleotide sequence: TGTGCCAGCAGTTACAAAGGGGAGTACACTGAAGCTTTCTTT. This translates into CASSYKGEYTEAFF.